One sample yielded the 28 T cell receptor beta chains listed below, sequenced in a study of CD4 T cells in relation to SARS-CoV-2 and coronaviruses. CD4+ T cells from unexposed donors were obtained before the COVID-19 pandemic (2011-2018). Isolation of CD4+ T cells took place after around 11 days in culture. Antigens for these TCRs are unknown. TCRdb's table, derived via immunoSEQ multiplex PCR, lists solely in-frame clones and lacks some. The sample consists of approximately 25,000 clones, less than 75% of them appearing once. Source material: CD4+ T cells from PBMCs, cultured in vitro. Every receptor here comes from a human donor in good health.

The chain links TRBV24-1 to TRBJ1-5; no definite D call. Germline assignment: CDR1 KGHDR and CDR2 SFDVKD. V dropped 4 bases and J dropped 7 bases, with 13 bases sitting between them. This CDR3 has 14 residues. As DNA, the CDR3 is TGTGCCACCAGTGAACGCGATTGGTGGCAGCCCCAGCATTTT. Encoded protein: CATSERDWWQPQHF.

The chain combines TRBV9 with TRBJ2-1; 9 positions match TRBD2. CDR3 size: 13 residues. Trimming removed 2 bases from V and 8 bases from J; junction bases left unmatched: 2. Germline V gene lookup returns CDR1 SGDLS and CDR2 YYNGEE. CDR3 in DNA: TGTGCCAGCAGCGTCCTAGCGGGATATGAGCAGTTCTTC. Protein sequence: CASSVLAGYEQFF.

The chain recombines TRBV27 with TRBJ1-2, with D uncertain. Germline V CDR1 and CDR2: MNHEY, SMNVEV (reference sequence). The CDR3 contains 17 residues. V was shortened by 1 base and J by 2 bases, with 17 bases between the two germline ends. DNA of the CDR3: TGTGCCAGCAGTTTATATCGGGTGGGCAACACGAACTATGGCTACACCTTC. It translates to CASSLYRVGNTNYGYTF.

The chain recombines TRBV18 with TRBJ2-7; unclear D gene. Per germline, CDR1 KGHSH and CDR2 LQKENI. Trimming cost V 2 bases and J 7 bases, with 18 bases left between them. This CDR3 is 15 amino acids long. The CDR3 DNA reads TGTGCCAGCTCACCAGAAATGGCCGGGTTGTCGGAGCAGTACTTC. Protein product: CASSPEMAGLSEQYF.

V usage is TRBV9 and J usage is TRBJ2-7; D remains ambiguous. Germline assignment: CDR1 SGDLS and CDR2 YYNGEE. Between the trimmed V and J ends, which lost 2 bases and 0 bases, there was a span of 18 bases. This CDR3 comprises 17 residues. The CDR3 region is CASSVSSTGFSSYEQYF. DNA for the CDR3: TGTGCCAGCAGCGTTTCATCAACCGGATTTAGCTCCTACGAGCAGTACTTC. Combining the CDR3 with reference TRBV9 and TRBJ2-7 gives the whole variable domain DSGVTQTPKHLITATGQRVTLRCSPRSGDLSVYWYQQSLDQGLQFLIQYYNGEERAKGNILERFSAQQFPDLHSELNLSSLELGDSALYFCASSVSSTGFSSYEQYFGPGTRLTVT.

The CDR3: CASSLVTGGKNTEAFF. The CDR3 bases are TGTGCCAGCAGCTTAGTCACGGGAGGGAAGAACACTGAAGCTTTCTTT. The V gene is TRBV7-3, the J gene TRBJ1-1; no firm D call. The CDR3 consists of 16 residues. Between the trimmed V and J ends, which lost 2 bases and 1 base, there was a span of 14 bases. Germline V gives CDR1 SGHTA, CDR2 FQGTGA.

The J gene is TRBJ2-1, the V gene TRBV3-1 (or the pseudogene TRBV3-2); the match to TRBD2 covers 8 bases. The junction had 5 bases not matched to a gene; V was cut back by 1 base and J by 9 bases. The CDR3 is 14 residues long. Per germline, CDR1 LGHDT and CDR2 YNNKEL (reference sequence). For the CDR3, the DNA is TGTGCCAGCAGCCAAGCGGGGGGGAAGGTTGAGCAGTTCTTC. Translation: CASSQAGGKVEQFF.

This clone has a single count. V gene TRBV19 combines with J gene TRBJ1-1, with 9 bases identical to TRBD1. Losses at the gene ends were 5 bases for V and 4 bases for J; bases not matched to a gene: 8. This CDR3 comprises 15 residues. Germline-derived CDR1 and CDR2 are LNHDA and SQIVND (reference sequence). CDR3 protein: CASSVDRGPATEAFF. In DNA form, the CDR3 reads TGTGCCAGTAGTGTGGACAGGGGACCCGCCACTGAAGCTTTCTTT.

The chain uses TRBV10-3 and TRBJ2-1, with unresolved D. The germline V and J ends were trimmed by 4 bases and 4 bases, with 5 bases remaining between them. The CDR3 extends over 12 amino acids. Per germline, CDR1 ENHRY and CDR2 SYGVKD. The CDR3 here is CAISGPYNEQFF. Here the CDR3 DNA reads TGTGCCATCAGTGGGCCTTACAATGAGCAGTTCTTC.

This chain connects TRBV5-1 to TRBJ1-5; 8 bases match TRBD1. The CDR3 contains 16 residues. V was pared by 4 bases and J by 6 bases, with 12 bases of the junction left unmatched. Germline V gene data show CDR1 as SGHRS and CDR2 as YFSETQ. CDR3 DNA sequence: TGCGCCAGCAGCCCCGGACCGGACAGGGTGGGTCAGCCCCAGCATTTT. Encoded protein: CASSPGPDRVGQPQHF.

This clone appeared a few times. The chain uses TRBV5-5 and TRBJ2-7; TRBD2 aligns across 7 bases. With V trimmed by 7 bases and J by 1 base, 8 bases remained unmatched. In germline, CDR1 is SGHKS, CDR2 YYEKEE (reference sequence). CDR3 size: 14 residues. CDR3 in amino acids: CASRGASGSYEQYF. In DNA, the CDR3 is TGTGCCAGCCGAGGGGCTAGCGGTTCCTACGAGCAGTACTTC.

This chain joins TRBV13 and TRBJ2-7; perhaps TRBD1 as D (6 bases). The CDR3 totals 15 residues. Trimming removed 5 bases from V and 3 bases from J, with 17 bases in between. Per germline, CDR1 PRHDT and CDR2 FYEKMQ (reference sequence). The CDR3 region is CASSEGQTQNYEQYF. CDR3 nucleotide sequence: TGTGCCAGCAGCGAAGGACAGACTCAAAACTACGAGCAGTACTTC.

This sequence joins TRBV28 and TRBJ2-1; D is unclear. V lost 5 bases and J lost 0, with 8 bases in between. The CDR3 sequence is 14 residues long. CDR1 and CDR2 from the germline V gene are MDHEN and SYDVKM. DNA for the CDR3: TGTGCCAGCAGTCTCAGCAGCTCCTACAATGAGCAGTTCTTC. Protein sequence: CASSLSSSYNEQFF. The complete variable domain, with remaining parts taken from reference TRBV28 and TRBJ2-1, reads DVKVTQSSRYLVKRTGEKVFLECVQDMDHENMFWYRQDPGLGLRLIYFSYDVKMKEKGDIPEGYSVSREKKERFSLILESASTNQTSMYLCASSLSSSYNEQFFGPGTRLTVL.

This clone has more than one count but fewer than ten. This sequence joins TRBV12-3 or TRBV12-4 and TRBJ1-2; D is undetermined. V shed 6 bases and J shed 4 bases, with 12 bases lying between them. The CDR3 consists of 13 residues. CDR3 DNA sequence: TGTGCCAGCAGCCCGGAACTATCCTATGGCTACACCTTC. It yields the protein CASSPELSYGYTF.

This sequence joins TRBV27 and TRBJ2-7; 9 positions agree with TRBD2. Germline CDR1 and CDR2: MNHEY and SMNVEV (reference sequence). CDR3 length equals 15 residues. V lost 11 bases and J lost 5; bases outside the gene matches: 16. CDR3 nucleotides: TGTGCCGTTCAGGGGTCGGCGGGAGGGCCCCACGAGCAGTACTTC. This translates into CAVQGSAGGPHEQYF.

The chain is built from TRBV19 and TRBJ2-7; D is ambiguous. CDR3 length: 14 amino acids. V lost 6 bases and J 0 bases, leaving 12 bases between the germline ends. The V gene's germline CDR1 is LNHDA and CDR2 SQIVND (reference sequence). The CDR3 DNA sequence: TGTGCCAGTAGGGCCCTTGGGTCCTCCTACGAGCAGTACTTC. It codes for CASRALGSSYEQYF. Full variable domain (rest looked up from reference TRBV19 and TRBJ2-7): DGGITQSPKYLFRKEGQNVTLSCEQNLNHDAMYWYRQDPGQGLRLIYYSQIVNDFQKGDIAEGYSVSREKKESFPLTVTSAQKNPTAFYLCASRALGSSYEQYFGPGTRLTVT.

This clone was detected only once. The chain joins TRBV5-1 to TRBJ2-3; 10 positions match TRBD2. The CDR3 loop spans 16 amino acids. J lost 1 base, V lost 4 bases, and 6 bases had no gene match. CDR1 is SGHRS, CDR2 YFSETQ, per germline. The CDR3 nucleotides read TGCGCCAGCAGCCTCCGAGGACTAGCGGGCACAGATACGCAGTATTTT. It codes for CASSLRGLAGTDTQYF.

In this sample, this clone turned up a few times. V and J are TRBV28 and TRBJ2-4; D is ambiguous. Trimming took 7 bases from V and 0 from J, leaving 13 bases between them. Germline CDR1 and CDR2: MDHEN and SYDVKM. The CDR3 loop spans 15 amino acids. Written as DNA, the CDR3 is TGTGCCAGCATGACCCCCACTCGAGCCAAAAACATTCAGTACTTC. This translates into CASMTPTRAKNIQYF.

This chain connects TRBV20-1 to TRBJ2-7; D not certain. The V and J ends lost 0 bases and 6 bases respectively, with 6 bases between them. Germline V gives CDR1 DFQATT, CDR2 SNEGSKA (reference sequence). The length of the CDR3 is 11 residues. The chain's CDR3 is CSAREAVEQYF. CDR3 in DNA: TGCAGTGCTAGAGAGGCGGTCGAGCAGTACTTC.

V is TRBV7-3 and J is TRBJ2-1, with a weak D call TRBD1 (6 bases). In germline, CDR1 is SGHTA, CDR2 FQGTGA. The CDR3 totals 13 residues. With 4 bases removed from V and 4 bases from J, the gap between germline ends came to 8 bases. The CDR3 is CASSWDIYNEQFF. CDR3 bases: TGTGCCAGCAGCTGGGACATATACAATGAGCAGTTCTTC. The full variable domain, in which reference TRBV7-3 and TRBJ2-1 provide the parts outside the CDR3, is GAGVSQTPSNKVTEKGKYVELRCDPISGHTALYWYRQSLGQGPEFLIYFQGTGAADDSGLPNDRFFAVRPEGSVSTLKIQRTERGDSAVYLCASSWDIYNEQFFGPGTRLTVL.

The J gene is TRBJ1-3, the V gene TRBV3-1 (or the pseudogene TRBV3-2), with 7 bases lining up with TRBD1. The CDR3 length is 14 residues. Germline V gives CDR1 LGHDT, CDR2 YNNKEL (reference sequence). With 4 bases clipped from V and 4 bases from J, the junction kept 4 bases outside the gene matches. The CDR3 DNA follows: TGTGCCAGCAGCCGGGACAGCCTGGGAAACACCATATATTTT. Amino acids: CASSRDSLGNTIYF.

This chain joins TRBV28 and TRBJ1-2; 9 positions agree with TRBD1. The trim removed 5 bases at V and 7 bases at J, leaving 8 bases unmatched. Per germline, CDR1 MDHEN and CDR2 SYDVKM. CDR3 size: 14 residues. CDR3 loop: CASSTSGQGFGYTF. CDR3 nucleotide sequence: TGTGCCAGCAGTACCTCGGGACAGGGTTTTGGCTACACCTTC.

The chain links TRBV12-3 or TRBV12-4 to TRBJ2-7, with D possibly TRBD1 on 6 matching bases. V lost 5 bases to trimming and J lost 0 bases, with 8 bases between them. This CDR3 is 13 amino acids long. The CDR3 loop is CASSRQVSYEQYF. CDR3 bases: TGTGCCAGCAGTCGACAGGTCTCCTACGAGCAGTACTTC.

The J gene is TRBJ2-2, the V gene TRBV7-3; 7 bases map to TRBD1. V lost 6 bases and J lost 6; bases outside the gene matches: 4. CDR3 length equals 13 residues. The germline V gene has CDR1 SGHTA and CDR2 FQGTGA. The CDR3 DNA follows: TGTGCCAGCAGAACAACAGGGGCCGGGGAGCTGTTTTTT. Encoded protein: CASRTTGAGELFF.

The gene calls are TRBV28 and TRBJ1-2; tentative D call: TRBD1 (5 bases). The CDR3 is 14 residues long. V lost 4 bases to trimming and J lost 4 bases, with 13 bases between them. The V gene's germline CDR1 is MDHEN and CDR2 SYDVKM. The CDR3 bases are TGTGCCAGCAGTTCAGACAGAAGGTTCTATGGCTACACCTTC. Protein product: CASSSDRRFYGYTF.

The gene calls are TRBV10-3 and TRBJ1-5; a possible D gene is TRBD1 (5 bases). In germline, CDR1 is ENHRY, CDR2 SYGVKD. V lost 11 bases and J lost 1, with 9 bases in between. This CDR3 is built from 12 residues. The CDR3 DNA is TGTGCCGACCGGGACAGCAATCAGCCCCAGCATTTT. Residues: CADRDSNQPQHF.

The chain recombines TRBV5-1 with TRBJ2-2, with 8 bases matching TRBD2. The CDR3 is made up of 14 amino acids. The V and J ends lost 0 bases and 6 bases, in that order; junction bases with no gene match: 1. Germline V gene data show CDR1 as SGHRS and CDR2 as YFSETQ. CDR3 sequence: CASSLVGGAGELFF. The CDR3 bases are TGCGCCAGCAGCTTGGTCGGGGGGGCCGGGGAGCTGTTTTTT.

The J gene is TRBJ1-1, the V gene TRBV21-1; the tabulated D call, TRBD1, remains unverified against the DNA. TRBV21-1 is a pseudogene locus. CDR3 length: 20 residues. The CDR3 coding sequence is TGTGCCAGCAGCAAAGCGCTTAGGACCCGGACAGGGCCCGATAACACTGAAGCTTTCTTT. It specifies CASSKALRTRTGPDNTEAFF.